The clone carrying this TCR beta chain appeared many times. This entry is derived from a study of T-cell reconstitution after alpha-beta-depleted transplantation in children. Unique molecular identifiers were incorporated when the TCRbeta library was constructed. TCRdb reprocessed the PCR reads via MiXCR and lists one record per CDR3 protein. In the table there are about 460,000 distinct CDR3 sequences, under 12% of which are singletons. V gave up 0 bases and J gave up 6 bases, with 6 bases separating them. The CDR3 has 12 amino acids. CDR1 and CDR2 (germline): SGHNT, YENEEA. The sample in question was PBMCs, obtained before TCRalphabeta/CD19-depleted stem cell transplant. The TCR originated in a child between 2 and 9 years old with inherited bone marrow failure, due to receive a stem cell transplant. The chain employs TRBV11-3 and TRBJ2-7; D is unresolved. The CDR3 coding sequence is TGTGCCAGCAGCTTAGAATTTGGCGAGCAGTACTTC. It is translated as CASSLEFGEQYF.